The T cell receptor beta chain under discussion was sequenced for a study of shared clonotypes between healthy human individuals. Study information: Researchers assigned three CD4 naive, three CD4 memory, two CD8 naive and one CD8 memory plate to each donor.

A word on this clone: Distinct nucleotide sequences in the sample also encode this CDR3.

150 to 250 ng DNA, approximately 31,000 T cell genomes, went into each sorted-subset replicate PCR. TCRdb's table, derived via immunoSEQ multiplex PCR, lists solely in-frame clones and lacks some. The sample has 640,000 or so clones, around 72% seen once. The receptor was isolated from a woman aged 25-40 years in good health. The sequenced material came from memory CD4+ T cells sorted from blood. This sample's subset: CD45RA-negative fraction.

The CDR3 coding sequence is TGTGCCAGCAGCCCAGGGACAGGAGGTGAAAAACTGTTTTTT. Its protein product is CASSPGTGGEKLFF. The chain links TRBV4-2 to TRBJ1-4; 8 bases agree with TRBD1. Germline CDR1 LGHNA, CDR2 YNFKEQ. The CDR3 has 14 residues. V dropped 4 bases and J dropped 7; count of bases not matched to a gene: 5.